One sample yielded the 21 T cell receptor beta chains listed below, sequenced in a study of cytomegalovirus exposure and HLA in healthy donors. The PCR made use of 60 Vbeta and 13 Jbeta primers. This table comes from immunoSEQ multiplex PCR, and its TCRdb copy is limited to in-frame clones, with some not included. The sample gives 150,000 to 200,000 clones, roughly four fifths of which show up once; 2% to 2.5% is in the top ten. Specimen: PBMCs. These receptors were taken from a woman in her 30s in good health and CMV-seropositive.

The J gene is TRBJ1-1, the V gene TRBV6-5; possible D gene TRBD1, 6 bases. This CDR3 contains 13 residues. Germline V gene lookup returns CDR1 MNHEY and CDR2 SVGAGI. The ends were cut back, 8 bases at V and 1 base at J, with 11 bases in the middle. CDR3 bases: TGTGCCAGCTTGGACAGTTCGAACACTGAAGCTTTCTTT. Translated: CASLDSSNTEAFF.

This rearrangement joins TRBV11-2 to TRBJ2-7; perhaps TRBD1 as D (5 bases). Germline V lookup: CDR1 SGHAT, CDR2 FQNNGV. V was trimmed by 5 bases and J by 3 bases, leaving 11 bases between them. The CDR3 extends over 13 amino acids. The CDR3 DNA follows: TGTGCCAGCAGCCCCATCGACAGCTACGAGCAGTACTTC. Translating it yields CASSPIDSYEQYF. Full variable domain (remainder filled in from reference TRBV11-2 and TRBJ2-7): EAGVAQSPRYKIIEKRQSVAFWCNPISGHATLYWYQQILGQGPKLLIQFQNNGVVDDSQLPKDRFSAERLKGVDSTLKIQPAKLEDSAVYLCASSPIDSYEQYFGPGTRLTVT.

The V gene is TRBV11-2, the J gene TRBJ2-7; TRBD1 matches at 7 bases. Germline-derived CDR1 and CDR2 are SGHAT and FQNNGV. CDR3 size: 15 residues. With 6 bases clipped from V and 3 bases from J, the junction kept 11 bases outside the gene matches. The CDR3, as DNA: TGTGCCAGCAGTCAGACCTGGACAGGCGGCTACGAGCAGTACTTC. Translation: CASSQTWTGGYEQYF.

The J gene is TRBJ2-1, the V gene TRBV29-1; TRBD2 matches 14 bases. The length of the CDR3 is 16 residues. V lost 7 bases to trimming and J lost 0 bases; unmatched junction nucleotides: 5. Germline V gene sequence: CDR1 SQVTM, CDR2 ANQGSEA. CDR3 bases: TGCAGCGCGACTAGCGGGGGGGCTGGCTCCTACAATGAGCAGTTCTTC. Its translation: CSATSGGAGSYNEQFF.

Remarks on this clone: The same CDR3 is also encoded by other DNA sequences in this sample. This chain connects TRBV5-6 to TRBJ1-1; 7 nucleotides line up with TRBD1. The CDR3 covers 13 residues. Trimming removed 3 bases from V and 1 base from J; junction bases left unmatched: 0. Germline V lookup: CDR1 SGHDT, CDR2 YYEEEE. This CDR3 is CASSWDRNTEAFF. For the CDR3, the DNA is TGTGCCAGCAGCTGGGACAGGAACACTGAAGCTTTCTTT.

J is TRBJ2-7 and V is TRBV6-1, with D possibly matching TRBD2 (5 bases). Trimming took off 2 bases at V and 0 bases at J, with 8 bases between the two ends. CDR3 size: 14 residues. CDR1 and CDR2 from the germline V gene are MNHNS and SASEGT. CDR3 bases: TGTGCCAGCAGTGAACAAGGGAGCTCCTACGAGCAGTACTTC. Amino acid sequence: CASSEQGSSYEQYF.

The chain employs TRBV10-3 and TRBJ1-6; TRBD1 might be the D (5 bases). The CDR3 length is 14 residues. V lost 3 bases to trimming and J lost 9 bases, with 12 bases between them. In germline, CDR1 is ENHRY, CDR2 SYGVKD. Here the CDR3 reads CAISDERDSSPLHF. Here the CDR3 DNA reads TGTGCCATCAGTGATGAGAGAGACAGTTCACCCCTCCACTTT.

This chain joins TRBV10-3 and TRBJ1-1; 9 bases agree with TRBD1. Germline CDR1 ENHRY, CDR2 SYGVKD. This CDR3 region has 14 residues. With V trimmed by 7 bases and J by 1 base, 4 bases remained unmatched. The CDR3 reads CAIKRDRANTEAFF. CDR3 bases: TGTGCCATCAAAAGGGACAGGGCGAACACTGAAGCTTTCTTT.

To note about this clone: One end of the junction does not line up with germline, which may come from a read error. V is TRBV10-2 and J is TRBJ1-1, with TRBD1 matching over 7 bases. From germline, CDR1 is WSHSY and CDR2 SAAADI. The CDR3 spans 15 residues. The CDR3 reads CASSARGQMNTEAFF. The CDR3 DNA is TGCGCCAGTAGTGCAAGGGGACAGATGAACACTGAAGCTTTCTTT.

CDR3 coding DNA: TGTGCCACCAGCAGAGAGGGGGCAATCAATCAGCCCCAGCATTTT. Amino acids: CATSREGAINQPQHF. The chain uses TRBV15 and TRBJ1-5, with D possibly being TRBD1 (6 bases). The CDR3 has 15 residues. V was clipped by 0 bases and J by 3 bases, with 9 bases between them. Germline-derived CDR1 and CDR2 are LNHNV and YYDKDF (reference sequence).

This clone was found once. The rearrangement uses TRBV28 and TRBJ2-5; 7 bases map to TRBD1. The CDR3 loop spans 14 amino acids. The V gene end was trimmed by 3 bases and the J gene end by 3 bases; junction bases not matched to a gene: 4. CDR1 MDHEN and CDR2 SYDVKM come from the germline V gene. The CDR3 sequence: CASSFLDRKETQYF. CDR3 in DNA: TGTGCCAGCAGTTTCCTGGACAGGAAAGAGACCCAGTACTTC.

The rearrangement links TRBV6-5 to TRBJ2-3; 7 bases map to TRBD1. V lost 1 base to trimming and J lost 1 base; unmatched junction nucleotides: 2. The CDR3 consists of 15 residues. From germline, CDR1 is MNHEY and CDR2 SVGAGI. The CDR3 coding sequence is TGTGCCAGCAGTTACTTGGGACAGCGCACAGATACGCAGTATTTT. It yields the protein CASSYLGQRTDTQYF.

The CDR3 protein is CSVGGRSLLTDTQYF. The CDR3 DNA reads TGCAGCGTTGGGGGCAGGTCACTACTCACAGATACGCAGTATTTT. This rearrangement joins TRBV29-1 to TRBJ2-3; weak D call: TRBD1 (5 bases). The germline V gene has CDR1 SQVTM and CDR2 ANQGSEA. V was cut by 4 bases and J by 2 bases, with 16 bases left in between. This CDR3 comprises 15 residues.

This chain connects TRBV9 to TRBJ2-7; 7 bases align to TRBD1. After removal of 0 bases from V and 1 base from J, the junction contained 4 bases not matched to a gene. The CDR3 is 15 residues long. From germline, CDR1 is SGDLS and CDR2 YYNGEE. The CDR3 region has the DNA TGTGCCAGCAGCGTAGACGGGGACAGTTCCTACGAGCAGTACTTC. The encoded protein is CASSVDGDSSYEQYF.

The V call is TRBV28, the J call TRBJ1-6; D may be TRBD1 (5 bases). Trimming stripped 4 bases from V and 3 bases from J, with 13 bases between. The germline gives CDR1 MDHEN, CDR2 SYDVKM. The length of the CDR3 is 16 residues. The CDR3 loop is CASSYRPDNYNSPLHF. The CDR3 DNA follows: TGTGCCAGCAGTTATCGGCCGGACAACTATAATTCACCCCTCCACTTT. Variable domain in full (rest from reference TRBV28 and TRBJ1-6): DVKVTQSSRYLVKRTGEKVFLECVQDMDHENMFWYRQDPGLGLRLIYFSYDVKMKEKGDIPEGYSVSREKKERFSLILESASTNQTSMYLCASSYRPDNYNSPLHFGNGTRLTVT.

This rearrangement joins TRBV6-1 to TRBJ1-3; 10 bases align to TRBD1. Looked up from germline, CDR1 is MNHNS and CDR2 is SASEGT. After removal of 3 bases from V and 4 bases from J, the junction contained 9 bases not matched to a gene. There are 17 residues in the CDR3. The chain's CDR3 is CASSEPGQGRLGNTIYF. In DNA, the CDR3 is TGTGCCAGCAGTGAGCCGGGACAGGGGAGGCTCGGAAACACCATATATTTT.

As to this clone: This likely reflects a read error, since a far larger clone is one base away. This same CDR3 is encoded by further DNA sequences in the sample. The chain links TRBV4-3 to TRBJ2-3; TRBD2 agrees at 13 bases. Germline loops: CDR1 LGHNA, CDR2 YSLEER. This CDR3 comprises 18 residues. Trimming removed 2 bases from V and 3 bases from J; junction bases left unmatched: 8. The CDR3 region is CASSQRNLLAGGTDTQYF. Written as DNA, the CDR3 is TGCGCCAGCAGCCAACGCAACTTACTAGCGGGAGGGACAGATACGCAGTATTTT.

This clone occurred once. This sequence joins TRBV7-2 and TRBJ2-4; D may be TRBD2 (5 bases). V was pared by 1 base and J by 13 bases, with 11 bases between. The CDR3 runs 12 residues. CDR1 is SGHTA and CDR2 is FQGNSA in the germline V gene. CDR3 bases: TGTGCCAGCAGCTTAGGTCTAGCTGTCCAGTACTTC. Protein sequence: CASSLGLAVQYF.

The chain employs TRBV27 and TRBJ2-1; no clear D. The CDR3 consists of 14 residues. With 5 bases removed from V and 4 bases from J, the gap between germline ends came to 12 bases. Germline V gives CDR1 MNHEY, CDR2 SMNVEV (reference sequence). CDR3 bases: TGTGCCAGCAGTCCGACAAACTGGTACAATGAGCAGTTCTTC. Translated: CASSPTNWYNEQFF.

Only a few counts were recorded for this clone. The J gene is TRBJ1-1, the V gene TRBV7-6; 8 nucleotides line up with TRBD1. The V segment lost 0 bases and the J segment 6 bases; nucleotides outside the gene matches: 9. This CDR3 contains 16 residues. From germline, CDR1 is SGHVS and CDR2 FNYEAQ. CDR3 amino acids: CASSLAPGQGAAEAFF. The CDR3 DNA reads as TGTGCCAGCAGCTTAGCGCCGGGGCAGGGGGCCGCTGAAGCTTTCTTT.

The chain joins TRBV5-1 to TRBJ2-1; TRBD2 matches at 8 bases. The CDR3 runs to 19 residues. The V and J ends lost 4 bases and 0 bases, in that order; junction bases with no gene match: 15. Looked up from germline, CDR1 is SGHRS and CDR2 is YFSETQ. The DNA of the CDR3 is TGCGCCAGCAGCACTAAACGTCATACTAGCGGAGACTCCTACAATGAGCAGTTCTTC. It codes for CASSTKRHTSGDSYNEQFF.